The rows below give T cell receptor beta chains drawn from one sample of a study of tumor-infiltrating lymphocytes in primary liver carcinoma. TCRdb fed the multiplex PCR reads into MiXCR, producing one record per CDR3 protein. The sample lists more than 95,000 distinct CDR3 sequences; around 64% were seen once. The sample consisted of liver tumor tissue from sampling region 3. The receptors were sampled from a woman aged 60-75 years with primary liver carcinoma and hepatitis B virus infection. Both conserved end residues are part of each CDR3. D genes are given only for firm matches. Size is omitted from some rows. Given values are once, few, many or a class for expanded clones.

j_call d_call v_call clone_size cdr3_nt cdr3_aa
TRBJ2-5 - TRBV5-5 - TGTGCCAGCAACTTGTTAACTGAGGAGACCCGGTACTTC CASNLLTEETRYF
TRBJ2-1 TRBD2 TRBV5-1 - TGCGCCAGCAGCTTTAGCGGGGCCCTCGATGGGCAGTTCTTC CASSFSGALDGQFF
TRBJ1-1 TRBD1 TRBV11-3 medium-sized TGTGCCAGCAGCTCAATTGGGACAGAAGTAGCTTTCTTT CASSSIGTEVAFF
TRBJ2-2 TRBD1 TRBV30 once TGTGCCCCGCTGGGACAGAGGAAGACCGGGGAGCTGTTTTTT CAPLGQRKTGELFF
TRBJ2-2 - TRBV12-3/TRBV12-4 - TGTGCTAGGAGCCAACAGATCACTGGGGAGCTGTTTTTT CARSQQITGELFF
TRBJ2-3 TRBD2 TRBV7-9 - TGTGCCAGCAGCTTGTTAGCGGGATCTGGCACAGATACGCAGTATTTT CASSLLAGSGTDTQYF
TRBJ2-2 - TRBV9 few TGTGCCAGCAGCGCGACCCGGGGTGGGACCGGGGAGCTGTTTTTT CASSATRGGTGELFF
TRBJ2-5 - TRBV11-3 - TGTGCCAACAGCCTACTCGGTCAAGAGACCCAGTACTTC CANSLLGQETQYF
TRBJ2-2 - TRBV11-2 - TGTGCCAGCAACCCTCCGGGCCACCTGAACACCGGGGGGCTGTTTTTT CASNPPGHLNTGGLFF
TRBJ2-6 - TRBV20-1 - TGCAGTGCTTGGACCGGCTCTGGGGCCGACGTCCTGGCTTTC CSAWTGSGADVLAF
TRBJ2-1 TRBD2 TRBV6-1 many TGTGCCAGCAGCCTACTAGCGGAGGCCTACAATGAGCAGTTCTTC CASSLLAEAYNEQFF
TRBJ2-5 TRBD2 TRBV5-1 - TGCGCCAGCAGCCAAGGGACTATCGGGAGAACAGAGATCCAGTACTTC CASSQGTIGRTEIQYF
TRBJ2-3 - TRBV7-3 once TGTGCCAGCAGCTTAACCCCAGCGTTAAACACGCAGTATTTT CASSLTPALNTQYF
TRBJ1-2 - TRBV11-2 - TGTGCCAGCAGCCGCGAGTGGGGTGGAGGCTACACCTTC CASSREWGGGYTF
TRBJ2-7 TRBD1 TRBV12-3/TRBV12-4 many TGTGCCAGCAGTTTACGACAGGGGACCACTATCGAGCAGTACTTC CASSLRQGTTIEQYF
TRBJ2-2 - TRBV5-1 many TGCGCCAGCAGCTTGCGGAGGACCGGGGAGCTGTTTTTT CASSLRRTGELFF
TRBJ2-1 - TRBV12-3/TRBV12-4 many TGTGCCAGCAGCTTGGACGAGAATTACAATGAGCAGTTCTTC CASSLDENYNEQFF
TRBJ2-5 - TRBV11-2 - TGTGCCAGCGCCGAGGGGGGGGGCGCGGCGGTTGAGACCCAGTACTTC CASAEGGGAAVETQYF
TRBJ2-7 TRBD2 TRBV11-1 - TGTGCCAGCAGCTCCCGGACTAGCGGGATGTGGAACGAGCAGTACTTC CASSSRTSGMWNEQYF
TRBJ2-1 - TRBV29-1 - TGCAGCGTTGCTAACAGGGTACGGGTCGGGCATGAGCAGCTCTTC CSVANRVRVGHEQLF
TRBJ2-7 - TRBV6-1 many TGTGCCAGCAGAAGGGACCCTACCTACGAGCAGTACTTC CASRRDPTYEQYF
TRBJ2-4 TRBD2 TRBV6-1 - TGTGCCAGCAGAACCAGGACTAGCGCGAGCAAAAACATTCAGTACTTC CASRTRTSASKNIQYF
TRBJ2-7 TRBD2 TRBV28 - TGTGCCAGCAGTTTCCCTACCAAGCGGGGGGCGGGTTACGAGCAGTACTTC CASSFPTKRGAGYEQYF
TRBJ2-1 - TRBV11-3 - TGTGCCAGCAGTGGGGACATGGGACGTGAGCAGTTCTTT CASSGDMGREQFF
TRBJ2-1 - TRBV11-2 - TGTGCCAGCAGCCTCCCCCCGGGGCACAATGAGCAGTTCTTC CASSLPPGHNEQFF
TRBJ2-5 - TRBV7-9 - TGTGCCAGCACCCAGGGTGCACAAGAGACCCAGTACTTC CASTQGAQETQYF
TRBJ2-1 TRBD2 TRBV24-1 - TGTGCCACCAGTGATTCGACTAGCTGGGGAATGGGATACAATGAGCAGTTCTTC CATSDSTSWGMGYNEQFF
TRBJ2-2 - TRBV10-3 - TGTGCCATCAGGGTGGGAGCAAACACCGTGGAGCTGTTTTTT CAIRVGANTVELFF
TRBJ2-7 TRBD1 TRBV14 - TGTTCCAGCCGACCGGGACAGAACTCCTATGAGCAGTACTTC CSSRPGQNSYEQYF
TRBJ2-3 TRBD2 TRBV11-3 - TGTGTCAGCAGCTTAGTACCAGCGGGAGCTCTAACCACAGATACGCAGTATTTT CVSSLVPAGALTTDTQYF
TRBJ2-1 TRBD1 TRBV11-2 - TGTGCCAGCAGCTTACAAGGGACAGGCCTTAATGAGCAGTTCTTC CASSLQGTGLNEQFF
TRBJ2-6 - TRBV28 - TGTGCCAGCAGTATGGGTGGGTCTGGGGCCAACGTCCTGACTTTC CASSMGGSGANVLTF
TRBJ2-1 - TRBV15 - TGTGCCACCAGCAAAGAGCGCCAGGTCTACAATGAGCAGTTCTTC CATSKERQVYNEQFF
TRBJ2-1 TRBD1 TRBV5-1 few TGCGCCAGCAGCTTGGACGACAGGGGGGTTTCCTACAATGAGCAGTTCTTC CASSLDDRGVSYNEQFF
TRBJ2-3 TRBD2 TRBV11-2 - TGTGCCAGCAGCCCTCGGACGGCTAGCGGGAGGGCCGGGGGTACGCAGTACTTT CASSPRTASGRAGGTQYF
TRBJ2-1 TRBD2 TRBV7-9 - TGTGCCAGCAGACCCGGACTAGCGGGTGCCCCGTTCTTC CASRPGLAGAPFF
TRBJ1-2 - TRBV6-5 - TGTGTCAGCAGCCAAGCCAGAAACTATGGCTACACCTTC CVSSQARNYGYTF
TRBJ2-5 TRBD2 TRBV11-2 - TGTGCCAGCAGCCAAGCGGGGACCCTGTACTTC CASSQAGTLYF
TRBJ1-3 - TRBV4-1 - TGCGCCAGCAACCGACACCCGGGGGACTCTGGAAACACCATATATTTT CASNRHPGDSGNTIYF
TRBJ1-2 - TRBV20-1 few TGCAGTGCTGACAGGTCTAGCTATGGCTACACCTTC CSADRSSYGYTF
TRBJ2-5 - TRBV29-1 medium-sized TGCAGCGTTTTCCGGGACCATGGGACCCAGTACTTC CSVFRDHGTQYF
TRBJ2-5 - TRBV5-1 many TGCGCCAGCAGCTTGATGGGGGAGACCCAGTACTTC CASSLMGETQYF
TRBJ2-5 - TRBV5-1 - TGCGCCAGCAGCTTGGAGGGCAGGATCCAAGAGACCCAGTACTTC CASSLEGRIQETQYF
TRBJ1-1 TRBD1 TRBV5-4 many TGTGCCAGCAGCTCCGGGACAGGGGTTACTGAAGCTTTCTTT CASSSGTGVTEAFF
TRBJ1-1 - TRBV6-5 - TGTGCCAGCAGTCTGGACTGGGTGAACACTGAAGCTTTATTT CASSLDWVNTEALF
TRBJ2-3 TRBD1 TRBV11-1 - TGTGCCAGCAGCTCCCGACAGGGGGAGACAGATACGCAGTATTTT CASSSRQGETDTQYF
TRBJ1-4 - TRBV30 many TGTGCCTGGAGTGATCCGGGGGCGAATGAAAAACTGTTTTTT CAWSDPGANEKLFF
TRBJ2-7 TRBD1 TRBV11-2 - TGTGCCAGCAGCACTGGGACAGGGGGCTCCGACGAACAGTACTTC CASSTGTGGSDEQYF
TRBJ2-2 - TRBV6-6 many TGTGCCAGCTGGGGGGAAGACACCGGGGAGCTGTTTTTT CASWGEDTGELFF
TRBJ2-5 - TRBV28 - TGTCCCAGAAAGACGGGGGGCGCAGAGACCCAGTACTTC CPRKTGGAETQYF
TRBJ1-1 - TRBV25-1 - TGTGCCAGCAGTGAATATGAGGTTACTGAAGCTTTCTTT CASSEYEVTEAFF
TRBJ2-1 - TRBV5-5 once TGTGCCAGCAGACTTGACAGAGGCAACAATGAGCAGTTCTTC CASRLDRGNNEQFF
TRBJ2-6 TRBD1 TRBV12-3/TRBV12-4 - TGTGCCAGCAGTCCCGAGACAGGGGGTGCCTTTTCTGGGGCCAACGTCCTGACTTTC CASSPETGGAFSGANVLTF
TRBJ2-7 TRBD1 TRBV2 - TGTGCCAGCAGTGCCTTCGACAGGGGCGAGCAGTACTTC CASSAFDRGEQYF
TRBJ2-7 - TRBV25-1 - TGTGCCAGCAATGAGGGGTGGGCAGTTACCTATGAGCAGTACTTC CASNEGWAVTYEQYF
TRBJ2-5 - TRBV6-6 many TGTGCCAGCAGTTACTCCAGAGAGACCCAGTACTTC CASSYSRETQYF
TRBJ1-3 TRBD1 TRBV6-5 many TGTGCCAGCAGTTACCGGGCGACAGGGGGCCACACCATATATTTT CASSYRATGGHTIYF
TRBJ2-5 - TRBV10-3 - TGTGCCATCAGTGAGTCGGGGAGAGGTGAGACCCGGTACTTC CAISESGRGETRYF
TRBJ1-1 TRBD1 TRBV7-9 - TGTGCCAACAGTTTAGTCGGTAGGGGGGACAGAGAAGCTTTCTTT CANSLVGRGDREAFF